The source of this T cell receptor (beta chain) is a study of T cell changes during pregnancy in multiple sclerosis. The V gene end was trimmed by 6 bases and the J gene end by 2 bases; junction bases not matched to a gene: 3. The CDR3 runs to 13 residues. Germline V CDR1 and CDR2: MNHNS, SASEGT. Profiled with immunoSEQ multiplex PCR; TCRdb holds only in-frame clones, not every one. This table has approximately 100,000 clones, about nine tenths appearing once. V gene TRBV6-1 combines with J gene TRBJ2-7; 8 bases are shared with TRBD1. The specimen comprised peripheral blood, sampled after pregnancy. The clonotype comes from a female donor with multiple sclerosis, enrolled in a pregnancy study. In DNA form, the CDR3 reads TGTGCCAGCAGAGGGACAGGTCCCTACGAGCAGTACTTC. It translates to CASRGTGPYEQYF.